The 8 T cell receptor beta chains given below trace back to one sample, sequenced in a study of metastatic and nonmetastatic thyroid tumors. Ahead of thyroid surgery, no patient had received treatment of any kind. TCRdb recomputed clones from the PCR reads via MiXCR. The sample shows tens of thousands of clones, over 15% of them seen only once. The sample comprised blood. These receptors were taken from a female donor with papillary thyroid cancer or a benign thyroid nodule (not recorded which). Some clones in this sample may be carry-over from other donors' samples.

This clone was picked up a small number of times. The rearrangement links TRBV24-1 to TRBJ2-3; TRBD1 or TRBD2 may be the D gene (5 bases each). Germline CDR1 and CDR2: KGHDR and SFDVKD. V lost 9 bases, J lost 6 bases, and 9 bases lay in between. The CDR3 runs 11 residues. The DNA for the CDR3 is TGTGCCACCGGGGGTTCGGATACGCAGTATTTT. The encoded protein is CATGGSDTQYF.

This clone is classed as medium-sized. The CDR3 sequence is CASSYYAGEQYF. DNA for the CDR3: TGTGCCAGCAGTTACTACGCCGGCGAGCAGTACTTC. The chain has TRBV6-5 and TRBJ2-7, with D hard to call. The germline gives CDR1 MNHEY, CDR2 SVGAGI. The CDR3 is made up of 12 amino acids. With 1 base removed from V and 6 bases from J, the gap between germline ends came to 7 bases.

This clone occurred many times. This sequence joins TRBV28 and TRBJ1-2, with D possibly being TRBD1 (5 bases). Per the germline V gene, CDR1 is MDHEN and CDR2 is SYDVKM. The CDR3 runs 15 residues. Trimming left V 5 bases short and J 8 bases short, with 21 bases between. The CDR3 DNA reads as TGTGCCAGCAGTGCTCCGGGACTGGGAGGGTTCGGCTACACCTTC. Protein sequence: CASSAPGLGGFGYTF.

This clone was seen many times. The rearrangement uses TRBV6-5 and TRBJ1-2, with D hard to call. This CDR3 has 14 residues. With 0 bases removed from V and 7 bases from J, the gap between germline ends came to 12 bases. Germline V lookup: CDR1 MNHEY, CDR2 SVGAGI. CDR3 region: CASSYSIVDTGYTF. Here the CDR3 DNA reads TGTGCCAGCAGTTACTCGATTGTGGATACTGGCTACACCTTC.

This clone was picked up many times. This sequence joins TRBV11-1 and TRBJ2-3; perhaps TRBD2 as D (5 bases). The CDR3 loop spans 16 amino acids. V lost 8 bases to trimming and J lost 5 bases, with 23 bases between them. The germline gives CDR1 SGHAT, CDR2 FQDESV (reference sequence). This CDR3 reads CASSRGIGGFGDTQYF. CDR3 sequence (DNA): TGTGCCAGCTCCCGTGGGATAGGCGGGTTTGGAGATACGCAGTATTTT.

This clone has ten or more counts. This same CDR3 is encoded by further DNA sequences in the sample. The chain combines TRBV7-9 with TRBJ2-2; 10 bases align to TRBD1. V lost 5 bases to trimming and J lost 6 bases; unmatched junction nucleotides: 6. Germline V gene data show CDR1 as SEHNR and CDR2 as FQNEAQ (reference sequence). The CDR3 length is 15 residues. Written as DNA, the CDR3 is TGTGCCAGCAGCCTTGGGACAGGGGCCGCCGGGGAGCTGTTTTTT. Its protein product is CASSLGTGAAGELFF. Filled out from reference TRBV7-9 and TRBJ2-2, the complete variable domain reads DTGVSQNPRHKITKRGQNVTFRCDPISEHNRLYWYRQTLGQGPEFLTYFQNEAQLEKSRLLSDRFSAERPKGSFSTLEIQRTEQGDSAMYLCASSLGTGAAGELFFGEGSRLTVL.

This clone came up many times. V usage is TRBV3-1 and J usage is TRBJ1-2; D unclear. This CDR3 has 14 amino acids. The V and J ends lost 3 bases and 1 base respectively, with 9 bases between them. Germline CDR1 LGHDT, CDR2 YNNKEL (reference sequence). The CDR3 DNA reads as TGTGCCAGCAGCCATCCCCACCGTAACTATGGCTACACCTTC. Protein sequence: CASSHPHRNYGYTF.

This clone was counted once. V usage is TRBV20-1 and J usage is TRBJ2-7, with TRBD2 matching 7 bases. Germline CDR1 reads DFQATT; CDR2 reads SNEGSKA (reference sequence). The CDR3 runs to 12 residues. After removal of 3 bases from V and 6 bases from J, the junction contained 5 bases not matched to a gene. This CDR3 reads CSASSSGTEQYF. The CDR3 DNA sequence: TGCAGTGCTAGTTCTAGCGGAACCGAGCAGTACTTC.